These 7 T cell receptor beta chains were sequenced from one sample in a study of response to subunit inactivated influenza vaccine. TCRdb passed the RT-PCR reads through MiXCR, listing each CDR3 protein once. The repertoire includes over 400,000 distinct CDR3 sequences, 10% to 11% of them detected once, and roughly 12% sits in the top ten. Specimen: PBMCs from blood, collected about 6 weeks after vaccination. The receptors derive from a man aged 50 to 59 who received an inactivated influenza vaccine.

This clonotype was counted a few times. The rearrangement joins TRBV9 to TRBJ2-5, with 9 bases lining up with TRBD2. This CDR3 comprises 16 residues. Per the germline V gene, CDR1 is SGDLS and CDR2 is YYNGEE. V was clipped by 0 bases and J by 1 base; unmatched bases: 4. CDR3 coding DNA: TGTGCCAGCAGCGTAGTCCCTAGCGGGACCCAAGAGACCCAGTACTTC. It encodes CASSVVPSGTQETQYF.

This clonotype was counted only a few times. The rearrangement joins TRBV20-1 to TRBJ2-3; D is uncertain. V was pared by 0 bases and J by 2 bases, with 15 bases between. The CDR3 consists of 16 residues. Germline assignment: CDR1 DFQATT and CDR2 SNEGSKA (reference sequence). In DNA form, the CDR3 reads TGCAGTGCTAGAGATTGGCCAGGTAGAACCACAGATACGCAGTATTTT. It translates to CSARDWPGRTTDTQYF.

This clonotype appeared a few times. The rearrangement links TRBV7-8 to TRBJ2-3, with 8 bases that match TRBD2. The V segment lost 3 bases and the J segment 0 bases; nucleotides outside the gene matches: 2. This CDR3 region has 15 residues. Germline-derived CDR1 and CDR2 are SGHVS and FQNEAQ. The CDR3 nucleotides read TGTGCCAGCAGCTTTCCGGGGGGGAGCACAGATACGCAGTATTTT. It translates to CASSFPGGSTDTQYF.

Only a few counts were recorded for this clonotype. V is TRBV5-1 and J is TRBJ1-5; D remains unclear. Germline CDR1 and CDR2: SGHRS and YFSETQ. Trimming stripped 5 bases from V and 3 bases from J, with 12 bases between. The CDR3 is 14 residues long. CDR3: CASSPDHNNQPQHF. The CDR3 coding sequence is TGCGCCAGCAGTCCTGACCACAACAATCAGCCCCAGCATTTT.

The J gene is TRBJ2-3, the V gene TRBV7-2; 14 nucleotides line up with TRBD2. Germline loops: CDR1 SGHTA, CDR2 FQGNSA. Unmatched junction bases numbered 6, after V lost 4 bases and J lost 6 bases. The CDR3 runs to 16 residues. CDR3 DNA: TGTGCCAGCAGCTCGACTAGCGGGGGGGCCCGCGATACGCAGTATTTT. Translating gives CASSSTSGGARDTQYF.

This clonotype has a handful of counts. This chain uses TRBV12-3 or TRBV12-4 with TRBJ1-1, with TRBD1 matching 11 bases. This CDR3 region has 13 residues. J gave up 12 bases and V 5 bases, and 8 bases lay outside the gene matches. This CDR3 reads CASSPRTGGMSFF. The DNA of the CDR3 is TGTGCCAGCAGTCCGCGGACAGGGGGCATGTCTTTCTTT.

There are a few counts of this clonotype. The chain recombines TRBV7-2 with TRBJ1-5; D unresolved. The germline gives CDR1 SGHTA, CDR2 FQGNSA. The germline V and J ends were trimmed by 1 base and 6 bases, with 16 bases remaining between them. This CDR3 has 16 amino acids. The CDR3 sequence is CASSLVASRRGQPQHF. The CDR3 DNA follows: TGTGCCAGCAGCTTAGTGGCGTCCAGACGGGGTCAGCCCCAGCATTTT.